These T cell receptor beta chains were read from a single sample in a study of human T cells and chemical hapten exposure. TCRdb used MiXCR to reprocess the 5' RACE reads, holding one entry per CDR3 protein. The sample lists 65,000 to 90,000 distinct CDR3 sequences, 15% to 20% seen once, with 6.8% in the top ten. The receptors originated from a female donor in good health. Each CDR3 is given with its conserved first and last residue. D genes are given only for firm matches. Not every row has a clone size; where given, it reads once, few, many or a size class.

TRBD2 | . | TRBJ2-3 | TRBV4-1 | TGCGCCAGCAGCCAAGTTTTGGGGCTAGCGGGAGCTGTCGGCACAGATACGCAGTATTTT | CASSQVLGLAGAVGTDTQYF
. | many | TRBJ1-5 | TRBV6-1 | TGTGCCAGCAGTATCGACAACAGCAATCAGCCCCAGCATTTT | CASSIDNSNQPQHF
. | few | TRBJ2-7 | TRBV7-9 | TGTGCCAGCAGTATCCCCGGGCCCTCCTACGAGCAGTACTTC | CASSIPGPSYEQYF
TRBD1 | medium-sized | TRBJ2-7 | TRBV29-1 | TGCAGCGTTGGACAGGGGAGTGTCGGGCAGTACTTC | CSVGQGSVGQYF
. | . | TRBJ1-2 | TRBV29-1 | TGCAGCGTTGTCCCCAGCCGAAAGTTAAACTATGGCTACACCTTC | CSVVPSRKLNYGYTF
. | . | TRBJ1-1 | TRBV6-2/TRBV6-3 | TGTGCCAGCAGTTACTCGAAGTGGACAGAGAACACTGAAGCTTTCTTT | CASSYSKWTENTEAFF
TRBD1 | . | TRBJ1-5 | TRBV4-2 | TGTGCCAGCAGCCATACAGGGGGCGCTGGCAATCAGCCCCAGCATTTT | CASSHTGGAGNQPQHF
. | few | TRBJ2-7 | TRBV28 | TGTGCCAGCAGTTCCCCGGACAGATACGAGCAGTACTTC | CASSSPDRYEQYF
. | few | TRBJ2-3 | TRBV10-3 | TGTGCCGTCCACAGGGATCCACAAAATACGCAGTATTTT | CAVHRDPQNTQYF
TRBD2 | many | TRBJ2-1 | TRBV6-4 | TGTGCCAGCAGGCGGGAGGGCCAAGGGTACAATGAGCAGTTCTTC | CASRREGQGYNEQFF
. | few | TRBJ2-1 | TRBV12-3/TRBV12-4 | TGTGCCAGCAGTTTAGGGGACCCGGGCGCAGGGTATGAGCAGTTCTTC | CASSLGDPGAGYEQFF
TRBD2 | few | TRBJ2-1 | TRBV20-1 | TGCAGTGCCAAGACTAGCCCGTACAATGAGCAGTTCTTC | CSAKTSPYNEQFF
TRBD2 | few | TRBJ2-3 | TRBV27 | TGTGCCAGCAGTTTAAATAGGGCTAGCGGGGGGGCCCTCAGAGGCACAGATACGCAGTATTTT | CASSLNRASGGALRGTDTQYF
TRBD1 | . | TRBJ2-7 | TRBV5-1 | TGCGCCAGCAGCTGGGGACAGGGAAACGTCGAGCAGTACTTC | CASSWGQGNVEQYF
TRBD2 | . | TRBJ2-3 | TRBV7-7 | TGTGCCAGCAGCCCACTAGCGGTGCGCCACACAGATACGCAGTATTTT | CASSPLAVRHTDTQYF
. | . | TRBJ2-7 | TRBV7-9 | TGTGCCAGCAGCTTAGACGGAAGCTCCTACGAGCAGTACTTC | CASSLDGSSYEQYF
. | . | TRBJ1-1 | TRBV7-8 | TGTGCCAGCAGCTCCCATGGGAGGAAGAGGAACACTGAAGCTTTCTTT | CASSSHGRKRNTEAFF
. | . | TRBJ2-7 | TRBV7-8 | TGTGCCAGTACCGACAGAGCCTACGAGCAGTACTTC | CASTDRAYEQYF
. | few | TRBJ1-5 | TRBV19 | TGTGCCAGTACCCAGGGACCCTATCAGCCCCAGCATTTT | CASTQGPYQPQHF
TRBD2 | . | TRBJ2-3 | TRBV5-4 | TGTGCCAGCAGCTTGGAACCCCTAGCGGGAGGCCTAAACCGAGGGTATTTT | CASSLEPLAGGLNRGYF
. | many | TRBJ1-2 | TRBV14 | TGTGCCAGCAGCCAAGCTGGCGCAGCTGGCTACACCTTC | CASSQAGAAGYTF
. | few | TRBJ2-2 | TRBV20-1 | TGCAGTGCTAGAGATCTTAAGGCAGGCCTAGCGAACACCGGGGAGCTGTTTTTT | CSARDLKAGLANTGELFF
. | . | TRBJ1-6 | TRBV6-5 | TGTGCCAGCAGTTACTCTTTCAATAATTCACCCCTCAACTTT | CASSYSFNNSPLNF
TRBD1 | many | TRBJ2-6 | TRBV12-3/TRBV12-4 | TGTGCCATCTCGGGGGACAGGGGTTACTCTGGGGCCAACGTCCTGACTTTC | CAISGDRGYSGANVLTF
TRBD1 | . | TRBJ1-1 | TRBV5-1 | TGCGCCACCCGCGGGGACAGGGGGCTGAGCACTGAAGCTTTCTTT | CATRGDRGLSTEAFF
. | . | TRBJ2-3 | TRBV7-9 | TGTGCCAGCAGCTCGACCCCTCCGGCGGGATTAACAGATACGCAGTATTTT | CASSSTPPAGLTDTQYF
. | . | TRBJ2-7 | TRBV5-1 | TGCGCCAGCAGCTTTGGGGACTGGACATACGAGCAGTACTTC | CASSFGDWTYEQYF
TRBD2 | . | TRBJ2-7 | TRBV20-1 | TGCAGTGCTCATCCGGGACTAGCGGGACGGTACTTC | CSAHPGLAGRYF
TRBD1 | . | TRBJ2-7 | TRBV6-5 | TGTGCCAGCAGTACCCGGACAGGGGGACCTTACGAGCAGTACTTC | CASSTRTGGPYEQYF
TRBD2 | . | TRBJ2-5 | TRBV5-1 | TGCGCCAGCAGCCTAGGGACTAGCCAAGAGACCCAGTACTTC | CASSLGTSQETQYF
TRBD1 | few | TRBJ1-2 | TRBV29-1 | TGCAGCGTCGCACCCGTGGACAGGTCTATAGGCTACACCTTC | CSVAPVDRSIGYTF
. | few | TRBJ2-2 | TRBV11-1 | TGTGCCAGCAGCTTCTCGAGTGGGAGTGGGACCGGGGAGCTGTTTTTT | CASSFSSGSGTGELFF
TRBD1 | many | TRBJ2-7 | TRBV12-3/TRBV12-4 | TGTGCCAGCAGGGGCCCAAGGGGGCTCGAGCAGTACTTC | CASRGPRGLEQYF
. | many | TRBJ1-5 | TRBV20-1 | TGCAGTGCTATAAGGGGGAACAATCAGCCCCAGCATTTT | CSAIRGNNQPQHF
. | few | TRBJ1-5 | TRBV28 | TGTGCCAGCCCGCCAAGGGGGGAGGCGTCCCATCAGCCCCAGCATTTT | CASPPRGEASHQPQHF
TRBD1 | few | TRBJ2-7 | TRBV6-6 | TGTGCCAGCAGTGCGCCCGGGACAGGGTCCAACGAGCAGTACTTC | CASSAPGTGSNEQYF
. | few | TRBJ1-5 | TRBV7-2 | TGTGCCAGCAGCTTATTTCCAACAGGGATTCAGCCCCAGCATTTT | CASSLFPTGIQPQHF
. | few | TRBJ2-3 | TRBV4-3 | TGCGCCAGCAGCCAAGACCATTTAGGGGGACCGGTGCTGGATACGCAGTATTTT | CASSQDHLGGPVLDTQYF
. | few | TRBJ2-3 | TRBV12-3/TRBV12-4 | TGTGCCAGCAGTTTCACGGGGGCCGGGGAAGATACGCAGTATTTT | CASSFTGAGEDTQYF
. | . | TRBJ1-2 | TRBV3-1 | TGTGCCAGCAGCCTTTCGACTTCTAACTATGGCTACACCTTC | CASSLSTSNYGYTF
TRBD1 | . | TRBJ1-5 | TRBV19 | TGTGCCAGTAGTAGCCAACAGGGGAATCAGCCCCAGCATTTT | CASSSQQGNQPQHF
TRBD2 | few | TRBJ2-4 | TRBV2 | TGTGCCAGCAGCCCTGGACTAGCGGGGGGGGGGAGGCACATTCAGTACTTC | CASSPGLAGGGRHIQYF
. | . | TRBJ2-1 | TRBV2 | TGTGCCAGCAGCGCGTTTGGATACAATGAGCAGTTCTTC | CASSAFGYNEQFF
TRBD2 | . | TRBJ2-3 | TRBV6-1 | TGTGCCAGCAGAGGACTAGCGGATCCTACAGATACGCAGTATTTT | CASRGLADPTDTQYF
TRBD1 | many | TRBJ2-1 | TRBV6-6 | TGTGCCAGCAGTGGACAGGGGCTGGGATACAATGAGCAGTTCTTC | CASSGQGLGYNEQFF
. | . | TRBJ2-3 | TRBV10-3 | TGTGCCATCGGCGGGGACTTTACCACAGATACGCAGTATTTT | CAIGGDFTTDTQYF
. | . | TRBJ1-4 | TRBV27 | TGTGCCAGCAGGGAACGCGGCGGAAGAAAACTGTTTTTT | CASRERGGRKLFF
. | . | TRBJ2-6 | TRBV6-5 | TGTGCCAGCAGGACGGGACCGTATAGGCGTGACTCTGGGGCCAACGTCCTGACTTTC | CASRTGPYRRDSGANVLTF
. | many | TRBJ1-5 | TRBV16 | TGTGCCAGCAGCCAAGAGACCGGGACCCACTTCAATCAGCCCCAGCATTTT | CASSQETGTHFNQPQHF
TRBD2 | . | TRBJ2-7 | TRBV20-1 | TGCAGTGCGGAGACTAGCGGGGTCTACGAGCAGTACTTC | CSAETSGVYEQYF
TRBD2 | . | TRBJ2-3 | TRBV2 | TGTGCCAGCACCCGAATGGCTAGCGGGTCAGATACGCAGTATTTT | CASTRMASGSDTQYF
. | few | TRBJ1-5 | TRBV6-2/TRBV6-3 | TGTGCCAGCAGTTATGACCGGGATCTAGGCAATCAGCCCCAGCATTTT | CASSYDRDLGNQPQHF
. | . | TRBJ1-4 | TRBV20-1 | TGCAGTGCTAGAGACGCCACTGAGGCGGGTGAAAAACTGTTTTTT | CSARDATEAGEKLFF
TRBD2 | . | TRBJ2-1 | TRBV5-1 | TGCGCCAGCAACGGACTAGCGGGAGTCAATGAGCAGTTCTTC | CASNGLAGVNEQFF
. | . | TRBJ2-7 | TRBV27 | TGTGCCAGCAGGTATTTGGAGGGGAGTGGATACTTC | CASRYLEGSGYF
TRBD2 | . | TRBJ2-3 | TRBV28 | TGTGCCAGCAGTTCAGGACTAGATGGCGATACGCAGTATTTT | CASSSGLDGDTQYF
TRBD1 | few | TRBJ1-2 | TRBV5-5 | TGTGCCAGCAGCACGGACAGGCATGGCGGCTACACCTTC | CASSTDRHGGYTF
TRBD2 | many | TRBJ2-3 | TRBV6-6 | TGTGCCAGCAGTGCACGGGCTAGCGGGGGCCGTAAGGAGACAGATACGCAGTATTTT | CASSARASGGRKETDTQYF
. | few | TRBJ2-3 | TRBV6-5 | TGTGCCAGCAGGTCCTTGGGGGGTGGCCAGAATACGCAGTATTTT | CASRSLGGGQNTQYF
. | . | TRBJ2-7 | TRBV5-1 | TGCGCCAGCAGCTTGGAGGCGGCCTACGAGCAGTACTTC | CASSLEAAYEQYF